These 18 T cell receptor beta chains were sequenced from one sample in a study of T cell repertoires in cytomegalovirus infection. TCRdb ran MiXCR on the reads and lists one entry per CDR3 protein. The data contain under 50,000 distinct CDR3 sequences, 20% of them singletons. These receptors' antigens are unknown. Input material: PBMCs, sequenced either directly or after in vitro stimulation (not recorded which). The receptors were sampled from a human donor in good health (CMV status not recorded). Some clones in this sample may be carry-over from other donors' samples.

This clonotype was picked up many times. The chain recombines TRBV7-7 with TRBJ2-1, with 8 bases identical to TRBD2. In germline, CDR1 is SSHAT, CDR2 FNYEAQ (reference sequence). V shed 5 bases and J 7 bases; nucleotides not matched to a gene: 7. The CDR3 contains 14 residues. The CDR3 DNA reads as TGTGCCAGCAGCCTGGGGACTAGTGGGAATGAGCAGTTCTTC. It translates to CASSLGTSGNEQFF.

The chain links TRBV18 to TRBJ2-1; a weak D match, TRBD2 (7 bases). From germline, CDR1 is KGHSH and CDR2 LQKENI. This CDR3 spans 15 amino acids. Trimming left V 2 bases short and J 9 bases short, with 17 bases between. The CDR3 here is CASSPRGTTRREQFF. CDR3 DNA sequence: TGTGCCAGCTCACCAAGGGGGACTACCCGCCGTGAGCAGTTCTTC.

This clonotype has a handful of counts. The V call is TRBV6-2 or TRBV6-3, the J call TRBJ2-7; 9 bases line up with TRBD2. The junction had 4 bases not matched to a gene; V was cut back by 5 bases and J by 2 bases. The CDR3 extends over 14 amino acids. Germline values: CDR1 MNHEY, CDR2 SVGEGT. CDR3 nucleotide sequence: TGTGCCAGCAGTAAGACTAGCGGCGCCTACGAGCAGTACTTC. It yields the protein CASSKTSGAYEQYF.

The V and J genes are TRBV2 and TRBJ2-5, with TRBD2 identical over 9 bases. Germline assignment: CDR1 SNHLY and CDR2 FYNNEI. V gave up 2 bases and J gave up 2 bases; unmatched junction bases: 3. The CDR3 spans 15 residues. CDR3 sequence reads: CASSESSGGQETQYF. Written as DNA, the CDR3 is TGTGCCAGCAGTGAATCCAGCGGGGGGCAAGAGACCCAGTACTTC.

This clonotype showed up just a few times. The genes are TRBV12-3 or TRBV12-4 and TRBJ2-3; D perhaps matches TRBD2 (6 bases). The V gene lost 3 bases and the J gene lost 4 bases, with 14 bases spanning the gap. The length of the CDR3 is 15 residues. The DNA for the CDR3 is TGTGCCAGCAGTTTTAGCGGTCATCCCCCAGATACGCAGTATTTT. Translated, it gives CASSFSGHPPDTQYF.

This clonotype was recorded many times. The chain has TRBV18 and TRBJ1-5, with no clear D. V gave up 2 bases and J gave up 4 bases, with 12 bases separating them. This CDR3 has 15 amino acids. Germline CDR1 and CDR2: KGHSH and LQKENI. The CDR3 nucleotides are TGTGCCAGCTCACCATCGGTAGTACGAAATCAGCCCCAGCATTTT. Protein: CASSPSVVRNQPQHF.

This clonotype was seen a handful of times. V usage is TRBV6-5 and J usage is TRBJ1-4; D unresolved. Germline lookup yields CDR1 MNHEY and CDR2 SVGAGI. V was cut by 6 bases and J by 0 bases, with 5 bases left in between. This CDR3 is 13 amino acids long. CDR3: CASSSTTNEKLFF. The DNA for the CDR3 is TGTGCCAGCAGCTCGACAACTAATGAAAAACTGTTTTTT.

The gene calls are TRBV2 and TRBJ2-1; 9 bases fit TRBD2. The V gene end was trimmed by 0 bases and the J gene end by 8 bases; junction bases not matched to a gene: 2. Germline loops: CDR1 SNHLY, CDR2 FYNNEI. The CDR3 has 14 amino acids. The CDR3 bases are TGTGCCAGCAGTGAAGCGCGCGGGAGGGATGAGCAGTTCTTC. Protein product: CASSEARGRDEQFF.

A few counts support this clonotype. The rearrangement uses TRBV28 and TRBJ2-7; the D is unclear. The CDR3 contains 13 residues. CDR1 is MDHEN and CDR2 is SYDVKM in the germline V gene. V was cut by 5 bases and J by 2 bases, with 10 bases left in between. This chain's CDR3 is CASSRDSTYEQYF. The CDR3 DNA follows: TGTGCCAGCAGTCGCGATAGTACCTACGAGCAGTACTTC.

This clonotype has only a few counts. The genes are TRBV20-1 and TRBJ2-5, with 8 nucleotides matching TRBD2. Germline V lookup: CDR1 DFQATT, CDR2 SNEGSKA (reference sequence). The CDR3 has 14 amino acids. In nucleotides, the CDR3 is TGCAGCGCCGGAGCGGGAGAGTGGGAAGAGACCCAGTACTTC. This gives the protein CSAGAGEWEETQYF.

CDR3 amino acids: CSAGGPNYGYTF. The CDR3 region has the DNA TGCAGCGCTGGAGGACCGAACTATGGCTACACCTTC. The chain recombines TRBV29-1 with TRBJ1-2; D is unresolved. Germline lookup yields CDR1 SQVTM and CDR2 ANQGSEA. CDR3 length: 12 residues. Trimming pared 7 bases from V and 2 bases from J, leaving 11 bases between. Full variable domain (remainder filled in from reference TRBV29-1 and TRBJ1-2): SAVISQKPSRDICQRGTSLTIQCQVDSQVTMMFWYRQQPGQSLTLIATANQGSEATYESGFVIDKFPISRPNLTFSTLTVSNMSPEDSSIYLCSAGGPNYGYTFGSGTRLTVV.

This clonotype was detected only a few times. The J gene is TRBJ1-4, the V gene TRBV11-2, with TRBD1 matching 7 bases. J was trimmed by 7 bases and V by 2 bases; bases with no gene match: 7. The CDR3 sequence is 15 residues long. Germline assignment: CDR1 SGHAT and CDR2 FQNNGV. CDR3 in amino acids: CASSLTGQWGEKLFF. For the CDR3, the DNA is TGTGCCAGCAGCTTAACGGGACAGTGGGGTGAAAAACTGTTTTTT. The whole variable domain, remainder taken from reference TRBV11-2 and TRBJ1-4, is EAGVAQSPRYKIIEKRQSVAFWCNPISGHATLYWYQQILGQGPKLLIQFQNNGVVDDSQLPKDRFSAERLKGVDSTLKIQPAKLEDSAVYLCASSLTGQWGEKLFFGSGTQLSVL.

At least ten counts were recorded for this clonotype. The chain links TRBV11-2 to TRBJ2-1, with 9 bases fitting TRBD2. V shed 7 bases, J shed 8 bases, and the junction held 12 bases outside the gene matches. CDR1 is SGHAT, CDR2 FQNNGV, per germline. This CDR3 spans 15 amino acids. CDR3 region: CASTRGREGRYEQFF. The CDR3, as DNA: TGTGCCAGCACCCGGGGGCGGGAGGGCCGTTATGAGCAGTTCTTC.

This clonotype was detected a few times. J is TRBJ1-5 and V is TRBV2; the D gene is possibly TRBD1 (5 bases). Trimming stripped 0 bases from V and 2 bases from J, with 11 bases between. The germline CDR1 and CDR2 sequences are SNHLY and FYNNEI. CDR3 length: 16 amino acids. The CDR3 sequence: CASSEAQGLGNQPQHF. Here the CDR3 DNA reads TGTGCCAGCAGTGAAGCGCAGGGTTTGGGCAATCAGCCCCAGCATTTT.

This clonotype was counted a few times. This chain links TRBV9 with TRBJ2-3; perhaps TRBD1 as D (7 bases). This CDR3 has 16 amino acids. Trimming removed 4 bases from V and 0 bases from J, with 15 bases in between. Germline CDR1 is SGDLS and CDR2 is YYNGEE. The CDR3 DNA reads TGTGCCAGCAGCCCACCGACAGGGACTAGCACAGATACGCAGTATTTT. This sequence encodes CASSPPTGTSTDTQYF.

The CDR3 bases are TGCAGTGCTCCGGGGGCTAGCGGGAACACCGGGGAGCTGTTTTTT. It translates to CSAPGASGNTGELFF. V is TRBV20-1 and J is TRBJ2-2, with a weak D call TRBD2 (7 bases). Trimming took 5 bases from V and 1 from J, leaving 14 bases between them. Looked up from germline, CDR1 is DFQATT and CDR2 is SNEGSKA (reference sequence). The CDR3 is 15 residues long.

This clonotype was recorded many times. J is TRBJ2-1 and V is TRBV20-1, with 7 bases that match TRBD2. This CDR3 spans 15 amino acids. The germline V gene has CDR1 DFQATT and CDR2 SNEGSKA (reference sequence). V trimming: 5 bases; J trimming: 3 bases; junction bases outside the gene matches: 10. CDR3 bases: TGCAGTGCTGATCCTAGCGGAGAGGGCTACAATGAGCAGTTCTTC. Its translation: CSADPSGEGYNEQFF.

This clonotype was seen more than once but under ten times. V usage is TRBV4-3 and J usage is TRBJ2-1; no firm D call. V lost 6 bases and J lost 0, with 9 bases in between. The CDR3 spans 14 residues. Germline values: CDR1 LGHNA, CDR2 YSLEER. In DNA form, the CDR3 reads TGCGCCAGCAGTCCGATCGGCTCCTACAATGAGCAGTTCTTC. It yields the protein CASSPIGSYNEQFF.